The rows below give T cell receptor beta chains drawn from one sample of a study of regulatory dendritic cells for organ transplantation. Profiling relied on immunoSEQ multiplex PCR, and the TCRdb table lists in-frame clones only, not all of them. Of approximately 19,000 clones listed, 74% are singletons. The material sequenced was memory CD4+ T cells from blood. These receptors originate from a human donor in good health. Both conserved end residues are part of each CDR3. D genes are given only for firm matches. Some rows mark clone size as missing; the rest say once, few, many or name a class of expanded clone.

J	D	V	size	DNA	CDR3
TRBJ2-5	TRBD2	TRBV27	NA	TGTGCCAGCAGTTTATACGGGGGGGGCGCGACGACCCAGTACTTC	CASSLYGGGATTQYF
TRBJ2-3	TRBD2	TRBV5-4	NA	TGTGCCAGCAGCCCAAGACTAGCGGGGGGGCGAACAGATACGCAGTATTTT	CASSPRLAGGRTDTQYF
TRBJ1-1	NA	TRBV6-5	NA	TGTGCCAGCAGTTGGTCCAGGGACACTGAAGCTTTCTTT	CASSWSRDTEAFF
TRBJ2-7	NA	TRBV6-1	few	TGTGCCAGCAGTGCATGGGGGGACTCTGCCTACGAGCAGTACTTC	CASSAWGDSAYEQYF
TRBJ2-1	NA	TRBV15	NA	TGTGCCACCAGCAGAGATGTGGAGGGGCAGTTCTTC	CATSRDVEGQFF
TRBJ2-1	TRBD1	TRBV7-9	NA	TGTGCCAGCAGTTCGGACAGGGTCCTATTAGGCGATGAGCAGTTCTTC	CASSSDRVLLGDEQFF
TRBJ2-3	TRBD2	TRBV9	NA	TGTGCCAGCAGCGTAGGGCCTAGCGGGGGGAAAGATACGCAGTATTTT	CASSVGPSGGKDTQYF
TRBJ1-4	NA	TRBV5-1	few	TGCGCCAGCAGCTTTGACATTGGCGAAAAACTGTTTTTT	CASSFDIGEKLFF
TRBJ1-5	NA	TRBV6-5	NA	TGTGCCTGCCAGGGCGGGGCCAATCAGCCCCAGCATTTT	CACQGGANQPQHF
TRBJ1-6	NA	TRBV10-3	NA	TGTGCCATCAGTGAGTCGAAGTCCAAAAGGGGTTCACCCCTCCACTTT	CAISESKSKRGSPLHF